These T cell receptor beta chains were read from a single sample in a study of blood T cells in healthy people across ages. In TCRdb, the 5' RACE reads were re-called with MiXCR into one record per CDR3 protein. Counted here are roughly 1.6 million distinct CDR3 sequences, about 35% occurring once; the ten biggest clones make up about 11%. The sequencing sample was made of blood. These receptors were taken from a woman aged 25 to 39 in good health. Both conserved end residues are part of each CDR3. D genes are given only for firm matches. Expanded clones get a size class; other rows say once, few or many, or leave the size out.

NA,TRBV13,few,TRBJ2-7,CASSSTPQGSYEQYF,TGTGCCAGCAGCTCAACACCACAGGGATCCTACGAGCAGTACTTC
NA,TRBV20-1,few,TRBJ2-7,CSARAATLHEQYF,TGCAGTGCTAGAGCAGCTACCCTCCACGAGCAGTACTTC
NA,TRBV7-6,NA,TRBJ2-7,CASSPPGLLNEQYF,TGTGCCAGCAGCCCACCGGGACTCCTCAACGAGCAGTACTTC
NA,TRBV7-9,NA,TRBJ2-7,CASGMGGPGEQYF,TGTGCCAGCGGCATGGGGGGCCCAGGCGAGCAGTACTTC
NA,TRBV7-9,few,TRBJ2-7,CASSLSAQGGYEQYF,TGTGCCAGCAGCTTATCCGCCCAGGGGGGGTACGAGCAGTACTTC
NA,TRBV20-1,NA,TRBJ2-7,CSAHSLEASSYEQYF,TGCAGTGCACACTCGCTCGAGGCGAGCTCCTACGAGCAGTACTTC
TRBD2,TRBV9,NA,TRBJ2-3,CASNVDSGRTSTDTQYF,TGCGCCAGCAACGTGGATAGCGGGCGAACTAGCACAGATACGCAGTATTTT
NA,TRBV21-1,NA,TRBJ2-3,CASSSWGRRWRTDTQYF,TGTGCCAGCAGCTCCTGGGGTAGGAGGTGGCGCACAGATACGCAGTATTTT
NA,TRBV30,few,TRBJ1-6,CAWSAGATNSPLHF,TGTGCCTGGAGTGCAGGGGCTACCAATTCACCCCTCCACTTT
NA,TRBV2,NA,TRBJ2-7,CASSEEHFYEQYF,TGTGCCAGCAGTGAAGAGCATTTCTACGAGCAGTACTTC
NA,TRBV29-1,NA,TRBJ2-1,CSVEGVHNEQFF,TGCAGTGTTGAGGGTGTCCACAATGAGCAGTTCTTC
TRBD2,TRBV7-2,NA,TRBJ2-7,CASSLRQGLTSYEQYF,TGTGCCAGCAGCTTAAGGCAGGGACTAACCTCCTACGAGCAGTACTTC
NA,TRBV18,NA,TRBJ2-7,CASSPRRTSYEQYF,TGTGCCAGCTCACCAAGACGGACCTCCTACGAGCAGTACTTC
NA,TRBV5-1,few,TRBJ2-7,CASSQQGLSYEQYF,TGCGCCAGCAGTCAACAGGGACTCTCCTACGAGCAGTACTTC
NA,TRBV28,NA,TRBJ2-3,CASRLLEITDTQYF,TGTGCCAGCAGGTTACTAGAAATCACAGATACGCAGTATTTT
NA,TRBV20-1,NA,TRBJ1-5,CSASNSYWDTAQPQHF,TGCAGTGCTAGTAATTCTTATTGGGATACGGCTCAGCCCCAGCATTTT
NA,TRBV5-1,many,TRBJ2-3,CASSLIAADTQYF,TGCGCCAGCAGCTTGATCGCCGCAGATACGCAGTATTTT
TRBD1,TRBV2,NA,TRBJ1-2,CASSARDSFYGYTF,TGTGCCAGCAGTGCGAGGGACAGCTTTTATGGCTACACCTTC
TRBD2,TRBV6-2/TRBV6-3,NA,TRBJ2-1,CASSPSGSGYNGQFF,TGTGCCAGCAGTCCTAGCGGGAGTGGATACAATGGGCAGTTCTTC
TRBD2,TRBV30,few,TRBJ2-1,CAWRSGLAMAYNEQFF,TGTGCCTGGAGATCCGGACTAGCCATGGCCTACAATGAGCAGTTCTTC
NA,TRBV6-1,few,TRBJ2-7,CASSHLGGRKGGQYEQYF,TGTGCCAGCAGCCACTTAGGGGGCCGGAAGGGAGGGCAATACGAGCAGTACTTC
NA,TRBV6-1,NA,TRBJ2-7,CASGTGTRSYEQYF,TGTGCCAGCGGGACCGGGACACGCTCCTACGAGCAGTACTTC
TRBD2,TRBV20-1,NA,TRBJ2-1,CSAHGLAGGNEQFF,TGCAGTGCTCACGGACTAGCGGGGGGCAATGAGCAGTTCTTC
NA,TRBV28,NA,TRBJ1-1,CASRASDTWVGAFF,TGTGCCAGCAGGGCTTCGGACACCTGGGTAGGAGCTTTCTTT
NA,TRBV20-1,few,TRBJ2-7,CSARDPGLISYEQYF,TGCAGTGCTAGAGATCCGGGACTGATTTCCTACGAGCAGTACTTC
TRBD1,TRBV29-1,NA,TRBJ1-2,CSVQGAVGYTF,TGCAGCGTACAGGGGGCGGTTGGCTACACCTTC
TRBD1,TRBV5-6,NA,TRBJ2-4,CASSSGTGTGWDIQYF,TGTGCCAGCAGCTCGGGGACAGGCACCGGGTGGGACATTCAGTACTTC
NA,TRBV5-5,NA,TRBJ2-3,CASSFRGDAGTDTQYF,TGTGCCAGCAGTTTCCGGGGTGACGCGGGCACAGATACGCAGTATTTT
TRBD2,TRBV4-1,few,TRBJ2-7,CASSQGASGISYEQYF,TGCGCCAGCAGCCAAGGTGCTAGCGGGATCTCCTACGAGCAGTACTTC
TRBD2,TRBV10-2,few,TRBJ2-1,CASSVPGLAGSYEQFF,TGCGCCAGCAGTGTTCCGGGACTAGCGGGGTCCTATGAGCAGTTCTTC
NA,TRBV7-3,few,TRBJ1-6,CASSSSVRGGNSPLHF,TGTGCCAGCAGCTCATCCGTTCGGGGTGGGAATTCACCCCTCCACTTT
TRBD2,TRBV19,NA,TRBJ2-5,CATAGTSGGAMRETQYF,TGTGCCACCGCCGGGACTAGCGGGGGGGCCATGAGGGAGACCCAGTACTTC
TRBD2,TRBV5-4,NA,TRBJ2-3,CASSSGTSGSLGDTQYF,TGTGCCAGCAGCTCAGGGACTAGCGGGAGTCTGGGAGATACGCAGTATTTT
TRBD1,TRBV4-1,NA,TRBJ2-1,CASSQRTGVRGSEQFF,TGCGCCAGCAGCCAGAGGACAGGGGTCCGGGGAAGTGAGCAGTTCTTC
TRBD1,TRBV27,few,TRBJ2-4,CASSISGTGGGNIQYF,TGTGCCAGCAGTATCTCCGGGACAGGGGGCGGGAACATTCAGTACTTC
NA,TRBV6-2/TRBV6-3,NA,TRBJ2-7,CASGLHRGAYEQYF,TGTGCCAGCGGGCTTCACCGTGGGGCCTACGAGCAGTACTTC
TRBD2,TRBV18,NA,TRBJ2-3,CASSPPGLAGGKTDTQYF,TGTGCCAGCTCACCACCCGGACTAGCGGGAGGGAAGACAGATACGCAGTATTTT
NA,TRBV27,NA,TRBJ2-1,CASSQGLRETKFF,TGTGCCAGCAGTCAGGGTTTGAGGGAGACCAAGTTCTTC
TRBD2,TRBV27,NA,TRBJ2-2,CASSLNSGSTGELFF,TGTGCCAGCAGTTTAAATAGCGGGAGTACCGGGGAGCTGTTTTTT
TRBD2,TRBV10-1,few,TRBJ2-3,CASSEASGPPKTDTQYF,TGCGCCAGCAGTGAGGCTAGCGGGCCCCCAAAGACAGATACGCAGTATTTT
NA,TRBV7-2,few,TRBJ2-3,CASSFRRGADTQYF,TGTGCCAGCAGCTTCCGACGGGGCGCGGATACGCAGTATTTT
NA,TRBV29-1,few,TRBJ1-1,CSVESAGKNTEAFF,TGCAGCGTTGAATCGGCCGGAAAAAACACTGAAGCTTTCTTT
NA,TRBV4-2,few,TRBJ2-1,CASSQTGPTRADEQFF,TGTGCCAGCAGCCAGACCGGGCCCACTAGAGCCGATGAGCAGTTCTTC
TRBD2,TRBV5-1,NA,TRBJ2-7,CASSGISGSGEQYF,TGCGCCAGCAGCGGAATTAGCGGGAGCGGCGAGCAGTACTTC
TRBD1,TRBV9,NA,TRBJ1-5,CASSVGTGGSGPQHF,TGTGCCAGCAGCGTGGGGACAGGTGGTAGTGGGCCCCAGCATTTT
NA,TRBV21-1,NA,TRBJ1-5,CASSKGNRVLQPQHF,TGTGCCAGCAGCAAAGGTAACAGGGTATTGCAGCCCCAGCATTTT
NA,TRBV6-6,few,TRBJ1-2,CASSLHYGYTF,TGTGCCAGCAGCCTACACTATGGCTACACCTTC
TRBD1,TRBV28,few,TRBJ1-5,CASSGQVNQPQHF,TGTGCCAGCAGTGGACAGGTAAATCAGCCCCAGCATTTT
TRBD2,TRBV20-1,NA,TRBJ2-3,CSARQGLAGPYTQYF,TGCAGTGCTAGACAGGGACTAGCGGGACCCTATACGCAGTATTTT
TRBD1,TRBV20-1,few,TRBJ1-1,CSAYRQGAGEAFF,TGCAGTGCGTATCGACAGGGGGCAGGGGAAGCTTTCTTT
NA,TRBV6-4,many,TRBJ2-5,CASGTETQYF,TGTGCCAGCGGGACGGAGACCCAGTACTTC
TRBD1,TRBV7-9,NA,TRBJ2-5,CASSQTGGPPETQYF,TGTGCCAGCAGCCAAACAGGGGGGCCGCCGGAGACCCAGTACTTC
TRBD2,TRBV3-1,NA,TRBJ2-6,CASSHGGSGANVLTF,TGTGCCAGCAGCCATGGCGGGAGTGGGGCCAACGTCCTGACTTTC
NA,TRBV10-2,NA,TRBJ1-1,CASSEWRQNEAFF,TGCGCCAGCAGTGAGTGGAGACAGAATGAAGCTTTCTTT
TRBD1,TRBV20-1,few,TRBJ2-5,CSAINAGGGETLYF,TGCAGTGCCATCAACGCAGGGGGCGGGGAGACCCTGTACTTC
NA,TRBV6-1,NA,TRBJ1-6,CASNPRDMLHSSYNSPLHF,TGTGCCAGCAACCCCCGGGACATGTTGCATAGCTCCTATAATTCACCCCTCCACTTT
NA,TRBV3-1,NA,TRBJ1-5,CASSHHGKVGNQPQHF,TGTGCCAGCAGCCACCACGGAAAGGTTGGCAATCAGCCCCAGCATTTT